The rows below give T cell receptor beta chains drawn from one sample of a study of cytomegalovirus exposure and HLA in healthy donors. This table comes from immunoSEQ multiplex PCR, and its TCRdb copy is limited to in-frame clones, with some not included. Here the sample spans about 74,000 clones, 85% to 95% being singletons. The sequencing input was PBMCs. The receptors stem from a man aged 18 to 29 in good health and CMV-seropositive. Each CDR3 is given with its conserved first and last residue. The D gene is left open where the match is weak. Where a row states a size, it is once, few, many or the class of an expanded clone; other rows omit it.

V gene	J gene	clone size	D gene	CDR3 protein	CDR3 DNA
TRBV27	TRBJ2-5	.	TRBD1	CASSLFLTGGTETQYF	TGTGCCAGCAGTTTATTCTTGACAGGGGGCACGGAGACCCAGTACTTC
TRBV4-1	TRBJ1-2	.	.	CASSQEGQAYYGYTF	TGCGCCAGCAGCCAAGAAGGTCAGGCCTACTATGGCTACACCTTC
TRBV4-1	TRBJ2-5	once	TRBD2	CASSQDLAGYQETQYF	TGCGCCAGCAGCCAAGATTTAGCGGGCTACCAAGAGACCCAGTACTTC
TRBV11-2	TRBJ1-1	.	TRBD1	CASSPGQGQTEAFF	TGTGCCAGCAGCCCCGGACAGGGGCAAACTGAAGCTTTCTTT
TRBV7-8	TRBJ1-2	few	TRBD1	CASSFIQGDQYGYTF	TGTGCCAGCAGCTTTATACAGGGGGATCAATATGGCTACACCTTC
TRBV27	TRBJ2-2	.	TRBD2	CASSSGLAVNTGELFF	TGTGCCAGCAGTTCGGGACTAGCAGTGAACACCGGGGAGCTGTTTTTT
TRBV7-3	TRBJ1-1	.	.	CASSPLGGVDTEAFF	TGTGCCAGCAGCCCCCTGGGCGGGGTTGACACTGAAGCTTTCTTT
TRBV2	TRBJ1-5	.	.	CASQFDTINQPQHF	TGTGCCAGCCAATTTGACACAATCAATCAGCCCCAGCATTTT
TRBV5-6	TRBJ2-1	.	.	CASSPEGGLLFF	TGTGCCAGCAGCCCAGAAGGAGGGCTTCTGTTCTTC
TRBV4-1	TRBJ1-2	.	TRBD1	CASSQVAGQGSRDGYTF	TGCGCCAGCAGCCAAGTGGCGGGACAGGGATCCAGGGATGGCTACACCTTC
TRBV2	TRBJ2-1	.	TRBD2	CASSQTSGRSNEQFF	TGTGCCAGCAGCCAGACTAGCGGGAGGTCCAATGAGCAGTTCTTC
TRBV7-9	TRBJ2-1	.	.	CAYRPGEYNEQFF	TGTGCCTACCGACCGGGAGAGTACAATGAGCAGTTCTTC
TRBV25-1	TRBJ1-4	once	TRBD1	CASSRRTGENEKLFF	TGTGCCAGCAGCCGAAGGACAGGGGAAAATGAAAAACTGTTTTTT
TRBV18	TRBJ1-2	.	TRBD1	CASSPDRANYGYTF	TGTGCCAGCTCACCCGACAGGGCAAACTATGGCTACACCTTC
TRBV29-1	TRBJ2-7	few	.	CSVLLSSYEQYF	TGCAGCGTTCTTCTGAGCTCCTACGAGCAGTACTTC